There are many counts of the clone carrying this T cell receptor (beta chain). This specimen belongs to a study of early T cells in non-severe SARS-CoV-2 infection. Study-wide context: Sequencing of bulk RNA from unsorted whole blood was done, without chain pairing.

Individual cDNA molecules each received unique molecular identifiers attached to them. TCRdb analysed the 5' RACE reads with MiXCR anew, one entry per CDR3 protein. The sample has about 98,000 distinct CDR3 sequences; approximately 14% are singletons. V was trimmed by 2 bases and J by 3 bases, leaving 5 bases between them. This CDR3 contains 13 residues. The chain is built from TRBV12-3 or TRBV12-4 and TRBJ1-3; no definite D call. The sequence was collected from an adult who was a healthcare worker with PCR-confirmed SARS-CoV-2 infection or an uninfected control (not recorded which). The source material was whole blood. The CDR3 sequence: CASSLTVGNTIYF. In DNA, the CDR3 is TGTGCCAGCAGTTTAACCGTTGGAAACACCATATATTTT.